This entry lists 18 T cell receptor beta chains sequenced from one sample in a study of blood T cells in healthy people across ages. A second 7 to 11 cycle PCR used barcoded and J-beta primers. One entry per CDR3 protein results from TCRdb running MiXCR on the 5' RACE reads. The sample has around 690,000 distinct CDR3 sequences, 58% seen once; the top ten hold about two fifths. The sequencing sample was made of blood. Receptor source: a man aged 55 to 70 in good health.

This clonotype was seen more than once but under ten times. The chain uses TRBV29-1 and TRBJ1-4, with D unclear. The CDR3 loop spans 12 amino acids. CDR1 SQVTM and CDR2 ANQGSEA come from the germline V gene. Trimming took off 7 bases at V and 3 bases at J, with 9 bases between the two ends. CDR3 residues: CSGGNPNEKLFF. The DNA for the CDR3 is TGCAGCGGGGGTAATCCTAATGAAAAACTGTTTTTT.

This clonotype turned up a few times. V usage is TRBV24-1 and J usage is TRBJ2-1, with 12 bases matching TRBD2. With V trimmed by 5 bases and J by 2 bases, 0 bases remained unmatched. Germline V lookup: CDR1 KGHDR, CDR2 SFDVKD. CDR3 size: 15 residues. The CDR3 loop reads CATSGTSGTYNEQFF. CDR3 nucleotides: TGTGCCACCAGTGGGACTAGCGGGACCTACAATGAGCAGTTCTTC.

This clonotype has just a few counts. This rearrangement joins TRBV18 to TRBJ2-7; D possibly uses TRBD1 or TRBD2 (5 bases each). V was pared by 5 bases and J by 5 bases, with 7 bases between. Germline lookup yields CDR1 KGHSH and CDR2 LQKENI. The CDR3 is 11 residues long. CDR3 loop: CASSEGNEQYF. CDR3 DNA sequence: TGTGCCAGCTCAGAGGGGAACGAGCAGTACTTC.

The chain is built from TRBV5-1 and TRBJ2-2; 7 nucleotides agree with TRBD1. Germline V lookup: CDR1 SGHRS, CDR2 YFSETQ. The V segment lost 0 bases and the J segment 5 bases; nucleotides outside the gene matches: 22. The CDR3 is 21 amino acids. The CDR3 nucleotides are TGCGCCAGCAGCTTGGCCTTGGCACTCACAGGGGAGCCCCAGCGAACCGGGGAGCTGTTTTTT. The encoded protein is CASSLALALTGEPQRTGELFF. Complete variable domain (other parts from reference TRBV5-1 and TRBJ2-2): KAGVTQTPRYLIKTRGQQVTLSCSPISGHRSVSWYQQTPGQGLQFLFEYFSETQRNKGNFPGRFSGRQFSNSRSEMNVSTLELGDSALYLCASSLALALTGEPQRTGELFFGEGSRLTVL.

The chain carries TRBV20-1 and TRBJ1-6, with 9 bases fitting TRBD1. CDR1 is DFQATT and CDR2 is SNEGSKA in the germline V gene (reference sequence). The CDR3 contains 17 residues. V trimming: 3 bases; J trimming: 0 bases; junction bases outside the gene matches: 6. CDR3 protein: CSASVDRGSSYNSPLHF. DNA of the CDR3: TGCAGTGCTAGTGTAGACAGGGGGAGCTCCTATAATTCACCCCTCCACTTT.

This chain uses TRBV19 with TRBJ2-2; 9 bases map to TRBD1. Trimming removed 6 bases from V and 5 bases from J; junction bases left unmatched: 4. The CDR3 consists of 14 residues. Per the germline V gene, CDR1 is LNHDA and CDR2 is SQIVND (reference sequence). CDR3 region: CASSRDRDTGELFF. The CDR3 DNA reads TGTGCCAGTAGCCGGGACAGGGATACCGGGGAGCTGTTTTTT.

V usage is TRBV4-1 and J usage is TRBJ2-3; D is unclear. Germline CDR1 MGHRA, CDR2 YSYEKL. The CDR3 has 13 amino acids. V shed 0 bases and J shed 8 bases, with 9 bases lying between them. The CDR3 reads CASSQDYGSTQYF. The CDR3 bases are TGCGCCAGCAGCCAAGATTATGGTAGTACGCAGTATTTT.

To note about this clonotype: Since a much larger clone is just one base distant, this may be a read error. This rearrangement joins TRBV10-3 to TRBJ2-1; D might be TRBD2 (5 bases). CDR3 length: 12 residues. V was trimmed by 6 bases and J by 8 bases, leaving 11 bases between them. Germline CDR1 is ENHRY and CDR2 is SYGVKD. CDR3 coding DNA: TGTGCCATCAGCGGGGAATACGATGAGCAGTTCTTC. Protein product: CAISGEYDEQFF.

The chain uses TRBV7-9 and TRBJ1-2, with 9 nucleotides matching TRBD1. The CDR3 loop spans 19 amino acids. The junction had 18 bases not matched to a gene; V was cut back by 3 bases and J by 4 bases. Germline V CDR1 and CDR2: SEHNR, FQNEAQ (reference sequence). The CDR3 region is CASSFNDRGSPSELYGYTF. The CDR3 DNA is TGTGCCAGCAGCTTCAACGACAGGGGGAGCCCCTCGGAACTCTATGGCTACACCTTC.

CDR3 DNA: TGTGCCAGCAGCCATTTCCGGACAGGGGCGCCCTATGGCTACACCTTC. Its translation: CASSHFRTGAPYGYTF. This rearrangement joins TRBV3-1 to TRBJ1-2; 9 bases line up with TRBD1. CDR3 size: 16 residues. Per the germline V gene, CDR1 is LGHDT and CDR2 is YNNKEL (reference sequence). Trimming at V came to 3 bases and at J to 4 bases, leaving 9 bases not matched to a gene.

In regard to this clonotype: This may come from a read error, since a much larger clone is one base off. The rearrangement links TRBV7-8 to TRBJ2-7; D unresolved. This CDR3 contains 11 residues. Germline V lookup: CDR1 SGHVS, CDR2 FQNEAQ. Trimming left V 2 bases short and J 5 bases short, with 4 bases between. This CDR3 is CASSLTNEQYF. The CDR3 DNA reads as TGTGCCAGCAGCTTAACCAACGAGCAGTACTTC.

Ten or more counts support this clonotype. The chain combines TRBV7-2 with TRBJ2-7; 9 positions match TRBD2. The CDR3 covers 14 residues. CDR1 and CDR2 from the germline V gene are SGHTA and FQGNSA. V shed 8 bases, J shed 8 bases, and the junction held 13 bases outside the gene matches. CDR3 DNA: TGTGCCAGCCAAGGGACTAGCCACATGTTAAAGCAGTACTTC. Encoded protein: CASQGTSHMLKQYF. Based on the CDR3 plus reference TRBV7-2 and TRBJ2-7, the full variable domain is GAGVSQSPSNKVTEKGKDVELRCDPISGHTALYWYRQSLGQGLEFLIYFQGNSAPDKSGLPSDRFSAERTGGSVSTLTIQRTQQEDSAVYLCASQGTSHMLKQYFGPGTRLTVT.

The chain couples TRBV28 to TRBJ2-5, with D perhaps matching TRBD1 or TRBD2 (5 bases each). Trimming took 5 bases from V and 3 from J, leaving 13 bases between them. Germline CDR1 reads MDHEN; CDR2 reads SYDVKM. The CDR3 contains 14 residues. For the CDR3, the DNA is TGTGCCAGCAGTCCCCCATGGGGGAAAGAGACCCAGTACTTC. This translates into CASSPPWGKETQYF.

The chain carries TRBV6-1 and TRBJ2-1; TRBD1 is a possible D gene (8 bases). Trimming stripped 2 bases from V and 5 bases from J, with 13 bases between. Germline lookup yields CDR1 MNHNS and CDR2 SASEGT. The CDR3 sequence is 15 residues long. CDR3 in DNA: TGTGCCAGCAGTGAACGGACAGGGAGGGACAATGAGCAGTTCTTC. It codes for CASSERTGRDNEQFF.

This chain links TRBV27 with TRBJ2-5; no clear D gene. V lost 4 bases and J lost 4, with 19 bases in between. CDR3 size: 16 residues. Germline values: CDR1 MNHEY, CDR2 SMNVEV (reference sequence). Written as DNA, the CDR3 is TGTGCCAGCAGTTATCGGCTGGGAACAGACCTAGAGACCCAGTACTTC. As protein: CASSYRLGTDLETQYF.

The rearrangement uses TRBV5-1 and TRBJ2-7, with D perhaps matching TRBD2 (5 bases). Trimming removed 2 bases from V and 4 bases from J, with 10 bases in between. The CDR3 has 13 residues. Germline loops: CDR1 SGHRS, CDR2 YFSETQ. The CDR3 is CASSFIRGYEQYF. CDR3 sequence (DNA): TGCGCCAGCAGCTTTATACGGGGATACGAGCAGTACTTC.

The V and J genes are TRBV12-3 or TRBV12-4 and TRBJ2-3, with D unresolved. Trimming stripped 6 bases from V and 3 bases from J, with 10 bases between. CDR3 length equals 13 residues. The CDR3, as DNA: TGTGCCAGCAGCATGCTGCTAACAGATACGCAGTATTTT. It specifies CASSMLLTDTQYF.

The chain has TRBV10-3 and TRBJ2-3, with 8 bases lining up with TRBD1. The CDR3 has 15 amino acids. Germline V gene sequence: CDR1 ENHRY, CDR2 SYGVKD. The ends lost 6 bases at V and 1 base at J; junction bases unmatched: 6. The CDR3 region is CAISAGGAGTDTQYF. The CDR3 DNA sequence: TGTGCCATCAGCGCAGGGGGCGCGGGCACAGATACGCAGTATTTT.